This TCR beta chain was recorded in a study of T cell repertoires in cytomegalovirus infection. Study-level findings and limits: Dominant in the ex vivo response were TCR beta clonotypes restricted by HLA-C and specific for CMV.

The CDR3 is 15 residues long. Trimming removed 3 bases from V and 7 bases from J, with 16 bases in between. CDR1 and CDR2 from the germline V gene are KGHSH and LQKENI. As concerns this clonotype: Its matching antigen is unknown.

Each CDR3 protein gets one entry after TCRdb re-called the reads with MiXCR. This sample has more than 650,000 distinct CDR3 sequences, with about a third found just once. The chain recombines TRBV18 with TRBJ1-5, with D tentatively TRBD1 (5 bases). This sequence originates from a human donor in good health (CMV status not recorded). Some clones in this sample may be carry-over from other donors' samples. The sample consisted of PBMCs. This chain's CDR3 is CASSPPGREGQPQHF. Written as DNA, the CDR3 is TGTGCCAGCTCACCGCCTGGGAGGGAGGGGCAGCCCCAGCATTTT.